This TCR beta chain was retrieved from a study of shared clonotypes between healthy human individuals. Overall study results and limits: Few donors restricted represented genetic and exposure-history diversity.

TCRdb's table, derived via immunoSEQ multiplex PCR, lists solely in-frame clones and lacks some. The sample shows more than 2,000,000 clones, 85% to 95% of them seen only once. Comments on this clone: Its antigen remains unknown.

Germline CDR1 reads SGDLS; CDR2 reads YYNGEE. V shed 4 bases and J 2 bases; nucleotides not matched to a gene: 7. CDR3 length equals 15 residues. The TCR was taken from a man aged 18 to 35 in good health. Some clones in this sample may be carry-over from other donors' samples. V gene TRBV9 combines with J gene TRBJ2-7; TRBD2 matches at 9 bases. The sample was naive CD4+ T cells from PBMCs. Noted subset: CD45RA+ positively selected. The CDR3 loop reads CASSPGVAGAYEQYF. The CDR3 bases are TGTGCCAGCAGCCCGGGGGTAGCGGGAGCCTACGAGCAGTACTTC.